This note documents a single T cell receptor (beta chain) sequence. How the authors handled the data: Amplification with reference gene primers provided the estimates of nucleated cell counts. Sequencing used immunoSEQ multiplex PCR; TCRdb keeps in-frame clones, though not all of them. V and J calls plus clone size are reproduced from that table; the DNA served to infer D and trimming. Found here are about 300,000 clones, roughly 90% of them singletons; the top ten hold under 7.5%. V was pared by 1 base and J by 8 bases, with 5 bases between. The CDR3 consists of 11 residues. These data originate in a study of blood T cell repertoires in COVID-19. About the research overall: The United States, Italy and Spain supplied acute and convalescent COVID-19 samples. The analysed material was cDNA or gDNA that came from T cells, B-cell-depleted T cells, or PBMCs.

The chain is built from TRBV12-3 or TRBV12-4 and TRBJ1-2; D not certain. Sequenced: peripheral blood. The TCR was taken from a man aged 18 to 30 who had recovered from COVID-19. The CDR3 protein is CASSLVSGYTF. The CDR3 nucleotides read TGTGCCAGCAGTTTAGTATCCGGCTACACCTTC.